The TCR beta chain described here comes from a study of blood T cell repertoires in COVID-19. Data came from immunoSEQ multiplex PCR; TCRdb stores just in-frame clones and leaves some out. The sample has 220,000 or so clones, about 82% seen once. Germline CDR1 reads SGHRS; CDR2 reads YFSETQ. The CDR3 has 15 amino acids. V trimming: 4 bases; J trimming: 6 bases; junction bases outside the gene matches: 6. This clone is a singleton in its sample. Those who participated ranged in age from about 18 to 95 years and resided in roughly 26 US areas. This receptor was obtained from a woman aged 50 to 65 who had recovered from COVID-19. This chain links TRBV5-1 with TRBJ2-1; 11 nucleotides agree with TRBD2. The sample comprised PBMCs or T cells enriched from blood (not recorded which). CDR3: CASSVLAGAINEQFF. The CDR3 nucleotides are TGCGCCAGCAGCGTACTAGCGGGAGCGATCAATGAGCAGTTCTTC.